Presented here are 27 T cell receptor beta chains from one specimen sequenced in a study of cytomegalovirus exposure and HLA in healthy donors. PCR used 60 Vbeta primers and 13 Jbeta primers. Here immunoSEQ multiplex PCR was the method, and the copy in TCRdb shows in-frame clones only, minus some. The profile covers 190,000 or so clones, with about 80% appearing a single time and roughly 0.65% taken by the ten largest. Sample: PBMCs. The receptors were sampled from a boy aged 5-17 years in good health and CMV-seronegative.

The CDR3 here is CASSVPGMEEKLFF. The DNA for the CDR3 is TGTGCCAGCAGCGTTCCGGGAATGGAGGAAAAACTGTTTTTT. This chain joins TRBV9 and TRBJ1-4; the D is unclear. The CDR3 is 14 amino acids. Trimming pared 2 bases from V and 8 bases from J, leaving 13 bases between. CDR1 is SGDLS, CDR2 YYNGEE, per germline.

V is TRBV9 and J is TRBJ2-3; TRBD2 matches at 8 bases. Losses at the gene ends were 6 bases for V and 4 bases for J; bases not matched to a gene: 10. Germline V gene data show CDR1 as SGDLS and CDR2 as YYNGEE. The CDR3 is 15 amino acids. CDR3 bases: TGTGCCAGCACCTTATTAGCGGGGTCGGCAGATACGCAGTATTTT. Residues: CASTLLAGSADTQYF. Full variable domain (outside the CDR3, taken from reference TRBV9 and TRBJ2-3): DSGVTQTPKHLITATGQRVTLRCSPRSGDLSVYWYQQSLDQGLQFLIQYYNGEERAKGNILERFSAQQFPDLHSELNLSSLELGDSALYFCASTLLAGSADTQYFGPGTRLTVL.

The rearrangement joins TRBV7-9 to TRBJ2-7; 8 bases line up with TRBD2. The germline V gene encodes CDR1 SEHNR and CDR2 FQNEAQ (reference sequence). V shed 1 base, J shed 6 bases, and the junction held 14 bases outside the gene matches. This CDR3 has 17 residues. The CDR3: CASSLGPIAGPSIEQYF. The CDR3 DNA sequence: TGTGCCAGCAGCTTAGGCCCCATAGCGGGGCCCTCCATCGAGCAGTACTTC.

The CDR3 DNA reads TGTGCTAGTGCCGCGACAGGGATTGGAGGCAATCAGCCCCAGCATTTT. Protein: CASAATGIGGNQPQHF. The chain combines TRBV12-5 with TRBJ1-5, with 7 nucleotides matching TRBD1. V shed 7 bases, J shed 2 bases, and the junction held 11 bases outside the gene matches. CDR3 length equals 16 residues. In germline, CDR1 is LGHNT, CDR2 FRNRAP.

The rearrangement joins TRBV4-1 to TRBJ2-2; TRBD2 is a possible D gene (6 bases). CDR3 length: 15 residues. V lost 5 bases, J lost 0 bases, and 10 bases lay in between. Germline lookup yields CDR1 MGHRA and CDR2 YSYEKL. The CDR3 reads CASSYGTPNTGELFF. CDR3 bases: TGCGCCAGCAGCTACGGGACTCCGAACACCGGGGAGCTGTTTTTT.

The CDR3 protein is CASSERRVNRVYTGELFF. CDR3 nucleotides: TGTGCCAGCAGCGAACGCCGGGTCAACCGAGTCTACACCGGGGAGCTGTTTTTT. The rearrangement links TRBV11-3 to TRBJ2-2; D is ambiguous. In germline, CDR1 is SGHNT, CDR2 YENEEA. V was pared by 5 bases and J by 3 bases, with 22 bases between. The CDR3 consists of 18 residues. Drawing the rest from reference TRBV11-3 and TRBJ2-2, the complete variable domain is EAGVVQSPRYKIIEKKQPVAFWCNPISGHNTLYWYLQNLGQGPELLIRYENEEAVDDSQLPKDRFSAERLKGVDSTLKIQPAELGDSAVYLCASSERRVNRVYTGELFFGEGSRLTVL.

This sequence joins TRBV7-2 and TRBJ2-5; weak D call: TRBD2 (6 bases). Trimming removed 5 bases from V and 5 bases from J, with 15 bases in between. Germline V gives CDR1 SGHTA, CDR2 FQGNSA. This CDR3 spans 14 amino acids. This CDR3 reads CASSPLEGGETQYF. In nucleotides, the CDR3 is TGTGCCAGCAGCCCCTTGGAGGGTGGGGAGACCCAGTACTTC.

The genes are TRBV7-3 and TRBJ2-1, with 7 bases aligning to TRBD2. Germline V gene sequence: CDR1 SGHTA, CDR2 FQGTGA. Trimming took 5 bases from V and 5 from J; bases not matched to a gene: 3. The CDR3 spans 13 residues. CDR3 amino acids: CASSPGTNNEQFF. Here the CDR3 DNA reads TGTGCCAGCAGCCCAGGGACTAACAATGAGCAGTTCTTC.

The CDR3 region has the DNA TGTGCCAGCAGCAGACAGGGCTTGAACACCGGGGAGCTGTTTTTT. Its protein product is CASSRQGLNTGELFF. The chain combines TRBV2 with TRBJ2-2; 7 bases are a match to TRBD1. CDR3 length: 15 residues. Germline values: CDR1 SNHLY, CDR2 FYNNEI. Trimming cost V 6 bases and J 1 base; bases outside gene matches: 5.

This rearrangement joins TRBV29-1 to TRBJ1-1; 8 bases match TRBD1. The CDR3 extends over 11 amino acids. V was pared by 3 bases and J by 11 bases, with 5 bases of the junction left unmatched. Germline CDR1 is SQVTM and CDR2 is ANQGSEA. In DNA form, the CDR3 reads TGCAGCGTTGAGTTAGGACAGGGTGCTTTCTTT. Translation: CSVELGQGAFF.

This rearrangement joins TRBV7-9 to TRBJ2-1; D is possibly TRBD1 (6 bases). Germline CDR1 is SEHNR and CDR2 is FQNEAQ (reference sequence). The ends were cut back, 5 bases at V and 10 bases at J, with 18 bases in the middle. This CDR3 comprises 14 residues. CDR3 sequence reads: CASSPENTGTEQFF. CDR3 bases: TGTGCCAGCAGCCCTGAAAACACCGGGACAGAGCAGTTCTTC.

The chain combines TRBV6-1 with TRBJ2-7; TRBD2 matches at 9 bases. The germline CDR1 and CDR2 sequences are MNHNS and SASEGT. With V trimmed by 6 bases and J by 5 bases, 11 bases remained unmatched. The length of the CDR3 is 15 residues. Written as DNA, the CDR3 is TGTGCCAGCAGGAATAGCGGGAGTAAAGGGAACGAGCAGTACTTC. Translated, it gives CASRNSGSKGNEQYF.

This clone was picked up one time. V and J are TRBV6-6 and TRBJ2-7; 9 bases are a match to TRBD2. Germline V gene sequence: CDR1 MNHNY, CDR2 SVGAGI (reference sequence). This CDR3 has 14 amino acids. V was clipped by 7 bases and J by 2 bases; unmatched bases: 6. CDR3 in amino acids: CASMRRGGTYEQYF. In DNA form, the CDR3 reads TGTGCCAGCATGCGGCGGGGGGGTACCTACGAGCAGTACTTC.

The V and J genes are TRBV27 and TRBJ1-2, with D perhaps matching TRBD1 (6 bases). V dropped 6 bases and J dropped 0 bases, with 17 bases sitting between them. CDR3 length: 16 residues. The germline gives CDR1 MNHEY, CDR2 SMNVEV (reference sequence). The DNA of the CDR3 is TGTGCCAGCAGCCAACACCGGGACAACCCTAACTATGGCTACACCTTC. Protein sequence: CASSQHRDNPNYGYTF.

CDR3 sequence reads: CASTRSGGRGYGYTF. In DNA, the CDR3 is TGTGCCAGCACCCGATCAGGGGGGAGAGGCTATGGCTACACCTTC. The J gene is TRBJ1-2, the V gene TRBV27; 7 bases are a match to TRBD1. With V trimmed by 7 bases and J by 4 bases, 12 bases remained unmatched. CDR3 length: 15 residues. Germline lookup yields CDR1 MNHEY and CDR2 SMNVEV (reference sequence).

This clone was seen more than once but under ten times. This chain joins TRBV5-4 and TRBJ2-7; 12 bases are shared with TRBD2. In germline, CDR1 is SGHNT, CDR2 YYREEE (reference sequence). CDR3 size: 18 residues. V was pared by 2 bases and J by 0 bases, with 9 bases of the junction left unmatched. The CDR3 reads CASSFGGLAGISSYEQYF. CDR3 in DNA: TGTGCCAGCAGCTTCGGGGGACTAGCGGGCATTAGCTCCTACGAGCAGTACTTC.

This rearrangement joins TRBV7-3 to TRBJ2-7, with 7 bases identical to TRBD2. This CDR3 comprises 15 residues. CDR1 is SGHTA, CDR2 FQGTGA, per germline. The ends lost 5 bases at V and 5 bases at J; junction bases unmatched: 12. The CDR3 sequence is CASSVGLVGGDEQYF. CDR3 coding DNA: TGTGCCAGCAGCGTCGGACTAGTGGGTGGGGACGAGCAGTACTTC.

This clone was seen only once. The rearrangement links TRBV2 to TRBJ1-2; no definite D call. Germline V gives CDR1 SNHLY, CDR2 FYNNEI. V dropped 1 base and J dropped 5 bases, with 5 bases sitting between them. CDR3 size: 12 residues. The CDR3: CASSEGRYGYTF. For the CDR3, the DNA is TGTGCCAGCAGTGAAGGGAGATATGGCTACACCTTC.

The CDR3 loop is CASSPRTGRNGYTF. CDR3 DNA: TGTGCCAGCAGCCCTCGGACAGGGAGGAATGGCTACACCTTC. The chain joins TRBV7-2 to TRBJ1-2; 8 bases match TRBD1. The length of the CDR3 is 14 residues. V lost 5 bases to trimming and J lost 6 bases; unmatched junction nucleotides: 8. CDR1 and CDR2 (germline): SGHTA, FQGNSA.

The CDR3 loop reads CASVRTGEPYEQYF. For the CDR3, the DNA is TGTGCCAGTGTGAGAACAGGGGAACCCTACGAGCAGTACTTC. The rearrangement links TRBV25-1 to TRBJ2-7, with 7 positions matching TRBD1. Germline trimming cut 9 bases from V and 2 bases from J; bases unmatched to any gene: 10. The V gene's germline CDR1 is MGHDK and CDR2 SYGVNS. The CDR3 covers 14 residues.

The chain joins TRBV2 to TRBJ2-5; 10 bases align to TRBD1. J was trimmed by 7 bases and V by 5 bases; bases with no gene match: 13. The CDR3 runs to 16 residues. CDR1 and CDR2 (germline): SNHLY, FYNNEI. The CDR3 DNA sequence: TGTGCCAGCAGTCTCGGGACAGGGGAATTCTTCGGGACCCAGTACTTC. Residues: CASSLGTGEFFGTQYF. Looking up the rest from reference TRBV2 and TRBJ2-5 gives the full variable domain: EPEVTQTPSHQVTQMGQEVILRCVPISNHLYFYWYRQILGQKVEFLVSFYNNEISEKSEIFDDQFSVERPDGSNFTLKIRSTKLEDSAMYFCASSLGTGEFFGTQYFGPGTRLLVL.

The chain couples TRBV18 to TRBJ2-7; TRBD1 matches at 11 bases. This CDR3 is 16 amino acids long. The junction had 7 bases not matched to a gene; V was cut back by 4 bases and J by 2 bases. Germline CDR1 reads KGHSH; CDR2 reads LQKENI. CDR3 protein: CASSRGQGARPYEQYF. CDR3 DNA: TGTGCCAGCTCACGTGGACAGGGGGCGCGCCCCTACGAGCAGTACTTC.

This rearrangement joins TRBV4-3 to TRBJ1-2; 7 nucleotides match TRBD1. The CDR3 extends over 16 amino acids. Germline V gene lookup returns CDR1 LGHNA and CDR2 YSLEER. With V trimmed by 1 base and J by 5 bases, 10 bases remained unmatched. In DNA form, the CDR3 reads TGCGCCAGCAGCCAAGGCCTACAGGGGAGTATTTATGGCTACACCTTC. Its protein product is CASSQGLQGSIYGYTF.

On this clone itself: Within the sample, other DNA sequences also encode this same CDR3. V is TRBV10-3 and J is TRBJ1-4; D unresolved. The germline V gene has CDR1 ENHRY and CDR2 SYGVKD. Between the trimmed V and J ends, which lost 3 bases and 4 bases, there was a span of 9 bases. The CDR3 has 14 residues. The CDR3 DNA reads TGTGCCATCAGTGAAACCAGGTATAATGAAAAACTGTTTTTT. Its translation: CAISETRYNEKLFF.

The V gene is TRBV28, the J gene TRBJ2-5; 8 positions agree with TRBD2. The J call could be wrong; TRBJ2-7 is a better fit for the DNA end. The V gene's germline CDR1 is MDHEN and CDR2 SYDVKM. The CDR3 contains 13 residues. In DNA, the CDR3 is TGTGCCAGCAGGAGGACTAGCCGCAACGAGCAGTACTTC. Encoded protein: CASRRTSRNEQYF.

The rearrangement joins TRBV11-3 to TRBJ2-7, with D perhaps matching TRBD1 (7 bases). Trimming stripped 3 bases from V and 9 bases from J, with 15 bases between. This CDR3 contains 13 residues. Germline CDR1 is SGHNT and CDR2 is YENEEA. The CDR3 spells CASSLGGQKGQYF. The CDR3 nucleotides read TGTGCCAGCAGCTTGGGGGGACAGAAGGGGCAGTACTTC.

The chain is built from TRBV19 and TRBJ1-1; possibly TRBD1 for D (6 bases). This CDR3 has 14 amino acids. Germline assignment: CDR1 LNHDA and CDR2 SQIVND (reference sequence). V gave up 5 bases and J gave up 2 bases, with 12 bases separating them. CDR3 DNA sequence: TGTGCCAGTAGTGCCAACAGGGCCAACACTGAAGCTTTCTTT. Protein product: CASSANRANTEAFF.